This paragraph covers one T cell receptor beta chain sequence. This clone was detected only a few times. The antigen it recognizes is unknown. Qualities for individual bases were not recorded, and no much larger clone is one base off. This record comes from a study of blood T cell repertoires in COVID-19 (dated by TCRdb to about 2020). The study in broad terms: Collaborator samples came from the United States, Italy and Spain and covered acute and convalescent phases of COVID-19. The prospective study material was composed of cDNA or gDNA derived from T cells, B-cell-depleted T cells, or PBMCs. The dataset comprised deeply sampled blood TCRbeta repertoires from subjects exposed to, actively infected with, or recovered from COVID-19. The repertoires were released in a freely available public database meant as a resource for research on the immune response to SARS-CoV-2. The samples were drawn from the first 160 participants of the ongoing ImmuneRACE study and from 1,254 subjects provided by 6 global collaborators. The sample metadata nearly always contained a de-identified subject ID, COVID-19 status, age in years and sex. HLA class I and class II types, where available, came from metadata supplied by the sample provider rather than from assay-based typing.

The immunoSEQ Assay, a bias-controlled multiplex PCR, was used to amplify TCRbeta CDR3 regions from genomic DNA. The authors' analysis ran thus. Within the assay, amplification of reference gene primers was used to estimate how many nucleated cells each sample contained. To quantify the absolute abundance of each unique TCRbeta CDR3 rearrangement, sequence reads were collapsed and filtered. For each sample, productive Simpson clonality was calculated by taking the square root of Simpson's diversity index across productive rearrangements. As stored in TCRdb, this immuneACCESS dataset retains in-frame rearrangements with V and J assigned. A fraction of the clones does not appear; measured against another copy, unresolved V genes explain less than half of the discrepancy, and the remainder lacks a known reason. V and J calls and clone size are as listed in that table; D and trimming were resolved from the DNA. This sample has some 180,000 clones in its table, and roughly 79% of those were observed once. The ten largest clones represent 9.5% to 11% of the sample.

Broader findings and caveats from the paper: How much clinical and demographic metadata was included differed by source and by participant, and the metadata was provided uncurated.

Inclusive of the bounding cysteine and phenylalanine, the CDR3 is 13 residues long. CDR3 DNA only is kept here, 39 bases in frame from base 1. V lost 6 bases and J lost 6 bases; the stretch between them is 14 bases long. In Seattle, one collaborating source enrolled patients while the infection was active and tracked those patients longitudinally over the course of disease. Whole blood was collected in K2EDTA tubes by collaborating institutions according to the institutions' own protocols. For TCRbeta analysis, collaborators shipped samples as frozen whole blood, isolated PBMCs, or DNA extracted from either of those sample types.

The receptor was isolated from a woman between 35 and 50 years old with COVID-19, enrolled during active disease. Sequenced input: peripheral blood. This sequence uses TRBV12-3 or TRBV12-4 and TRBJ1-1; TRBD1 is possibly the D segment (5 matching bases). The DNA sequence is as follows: TGTGCCAGCAGCCTAATTGACAGACCTGAAGCTTTCTTT. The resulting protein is CASSLIDRPEAFF.